This T cell receptor beta chain was profiled in a study of T cell responses to AZD1222 COVID-19 vaccine. V dropped 7 bases and J dropped 2 bases, with 15 bases sitting between them. This CDR3 is 14 amino acids long. In germline, CDR1 is MNHEY, CDR2 SMNVEV (reference sequence). Assay used: immunoSEQ multiplex PCR; TCRdb lists only in-frame clones, some missing. The sample records under 200,000 clones, about 83% being singletons. This chain joins TRBV27 and TRBJ2-7; D tentatively fits TRBD1 or TRBD2 (5 bases each). The TCR was taken from an adult who received the AZD1222 COVID-19 vaccine. Here the sequenced sample was peripheral blood, taken 28 days after the second AZD1222 dose. This chain's CDR3 is CASTPSRGPYEQYF. DNA for the CDR3: TGTGCCAGCACCCCCTCTAGGGGACCCTACGAGCAGTACTTC.